What follows describes a single T cell receptor (beta chain). This specimen comes from a study of blood T cell repertoires in COVID-19. Study background: Specimens from acute and convalescent COVID-19 originated in the United States, Italy and Spain. PBMCs, B-cell-depleted T cells, or T cells provided the cDNA or gDNA that made up the material.

As handled by the study authors: Estimation of nucleated cell counts relied on the amplification of reference gene primers. This table comes from immunoSEQ multiplex PCR, and its TCRdb copy is limited to in-frame clones, with some not included. That table gives V, J and clone size, and the DNA gave D and trimming. The profile covers 150,000 to 200,000 clones, with 80% to 85% appearing a single time and approximately 2.5% taken by the ten largest. This clonotype was sampled from a human donor with acute or convalescent COVID-19. The donor label of this sample is uncertain. What was sequenced was peripheral blood.

In DNA, the CDR3 is TGTGCCAGCAGCTTAGTTGCAGGGGGCACCGGGGAGCTGTTTTTT. It is translated as CASSLVAGGTGELFF. The V call is TRBV7-9, the J call TRBJ2-2; 7 nucleotides agree with TRBD1. The length of the CDR3 is 15 residues. After removal of 1 base from V and 4 bases from J, the junction contained 3 bases not matched to a gene. The germline gives CDR1 SEHNR, CDR2 FQNEAQ (reference sequence).